Each of the 20 T cell receptor beta chains below was sequenced from the same sample in a study of neurological immune-mediated disorders (dated by TCRdb to the late 2010s). Libraries were constructed by 5' RACE. The listed sequencing device is Illumina HiSeq 2500. Clones were called with MiXCR by TCRdb after fastp trimmed the public reads at Q25, and only in-frame beta chains were retained. Every CDR3 protein is listed once, alongside the most common genes and DNA of its rows. The sample has tens of thousands of distinct CDR3 sequences on record, over 9% of them singletons. More than 1.5% of the sample comes from the top ten. The sample taken for sequencing was PBMCs. The receptors stem from a middle-aged man in good health.

This clonotype was recorded at least ten times. The chain recombines TRBV7-2 with TRBJ1-6; D ambiguous. Germline assignment: CDR1 SGHTA and CDR2 FQGNSA. This CDR3 has 14 amino acids. Trimming took off 5 bases at V and 6 bases at J, with 11 bases between the two ends. The CDR3 coding sequence is TGTGCCAGCAGCCCGAGTAGTAGTAATTCACCCCTCCACTTT. Translating it yields CASSPSSSNSPLHF.

This clonotype was recorded a few times. The V and J genes are TRBV14 and TRBJ2-3, with 11 bases fitting TRBD2. V shed 1 base and J 0 bases; nucleotides not matched to a gene: 6. This CDR3 spans 18 amino acids. Germline loops: CDR1 SGHDN, CDR2 FVKESK. The CDR3 is CASSQGLLAGGSTDTQYF. The CDR3, as DNA: TGTGCCAGCAGCCAAGGATTGCTAGCGGGGGGAAGCACAGATACGCAGTATTTT.

Many counts were recorded for this clonotype. The chain carries TRBV27 and TRBJ1-1; no clear D. The CDR3 has 13 amino acids. CDR1 is MNHEY and CDR2 is SMNVEV in the germline V gene (reference sequence). The V end lost 5 bases, the J end lost 0 bases, and 7 bases lay between the germline ends. CDR3 residues: CASSPSMNTEAFF. The CDR3 DNA follows: TGTGCCAGCAGTCCCTCGATGAACACTGAAGCTTTCTTT.

This clonotype was observed many times. This sequence joins TRBV20-1 and TRBJ2-7; D gene ambiguous. Germline-derived CDR1 and CDR2 are DFQATT and SNEGSKA (reference sequence). Trimming removed 1 base at V and 1 base at J, with 8 bases between. The CDR3 is 13 amino acids. CDR3: CSARVWPSYEQYF. The CDR3 nucleotides are TGCAGTGCTAGAGTCTGGCCTTCCTACGAGCAGTACTTC.

In its sample, this clonotype was seen many times. This sequence joins TRBV20-1 and TRBJ2-7; weak D call: TRBD2 (6 bases). Germline CDR1 DFQATT, CDR2 SNEGSKA (reference sequence). This CDR3 region has 14 residues. Trimming removed 6 bases from V and 3 bases from J, with 18 bases in between. The CDR3 DNA reads TGCAGTGCCCCGATGGCTAGCGCGAACTACGAGCAGTACTTC. Protein product: CSAPMASANYEQYF.

This clonotype was observed at least ten times. The rearrangement links TRBV28 to TRBJ1-2, with D perhaps matching TRBD1 (5 bases). The CDR3 length is 13 residues. Germline values: CDR1 MDHEN, CDR2 SYDVKM. The V gene lost 2 bases and the J gene lost 6 bases, with 10 bases spanning the gap. The CDR3 nucleotides are TGTGCCAGCAGTTTAGAACAGGAGGATGGCTACACCTTC. Protein: CASSLEQEDGYTF.

This clonotype was recorded many times. The V gene is TRBV6-5, the J gene TRBJ2-2, with D maybe TRBD2 (5 bases). The CDR3 runs 15 residues. Looked up from germline, CDR1 is MNHEY and CDR2 is SVGAGI. Trimming removed 10 bases from V and 1 base from J, with 16 bases in between. In nucleotides, the CDR3 is TGTGCCACCCTGGAGCTAGCTCAGAACACCGGGGAGCTGTTTTTT. Translating gives CATLELAQNTGELFF.

In its sample, this clonotype was seen many times. V and J are TRBV28 and TRBJ2-7; D is perhaps TRBD1 (6 bases). In germline, CDR1 is MDHEN, CDR2 SYDVKM. The CDR3 runs 17 residues. Trimming removed 4 bases from V and 2 bases from J, with 21 bases in between. For the CDR3, the DNA is TGTGCCAGCAGTTCACTGACAACAGGGAAGGAAGCCTACGAGCAGTACTTC. This encodes CASSSLTTGKEAYEQYF.

This clonotype was counted ten times or more. The chain is built from TRBV20-1 and TRBJ2-1; 10 bases match TRBD2. Germline V CDR1 and CDR2: DFQATT, SNEGSKA (reference sequence). CDR3 size: 16 residues. J lost 4 bases, V lost 5 bases, and 11 bases had no gene match. DNA of the CDR3: TGCAGTGCTTACAGCTTAGCGGGAGGTGCATACAATGAGCAGTTCTTC. It specifies CSAYSLAGGAYNEQFF.

This clonotype was observed a few times. This rearrangement joins TRBV11-2 to TRBJ2-5; D gene uncertain. The CDR3 has 15 amino acids. V was trimmed by 5 bases and J by 4 bases, leaving 17 bases between them. CDR1 is SGHAT and CDR2 is FQNNGV in the germline V gene. The chain's CDR3 is CASSPINGLRETQYF. The CDR3 DNA sequence: TGTGCCAGCAGCCCCATTAACGGGCTGAGAGAGACCCAGTACTTC.

At least ten counts were recorded for this clonotype. The chain links TRBV5-1 to TRBJ2-3; 7 bases match TRBD1. The CDR3 runs to 16 residues. Per the germline V gene, CDR1 is SGHRS and CDR2 is YFSETQ. V trimming: 0 bases; J trimming: 1 base; junction bases outside the gene matches: 5. CDR3 sequence (DNA): TGCGCCAGCAGCTTGGTACCCGGGACAGGCACAGATACGCAGTATTTT. This translates into CASSLVPGTGTDTQYF.

Concerning this clonotype itself: A read error may be the cause here, since a much bigger clone is one base away. V usage is TRBV7-8 and J usage is TRBJ2-7; 8 nucleotides align to TRBD2. CDR1 and CDR2 from the germline V gene are SGHVS and FQNEAQ. This CDR3 is 14 amino acids long. As DNA, the CDR3 is TGTGCCATCAGCGGGGGAAGGGACTCCTACGAGCAGTACTTC. This codes for CAISGGRDSYEQYF.

This clonotype has a count of ten or more. CDR3 in amino acids: CATSSLGPRVTGELFF. The CDR3 DNA follows: TGTGCCACCAGCTCGTTGGGACCTCGAGTCACCGGGGAGCTGTTTTTT. The chain recombines TRBV15 with TRBJ2-2, with D perhaps matching TRBD1 or TRBD2 (5 bases each). The CDR3 runs 16 residues. Trimming took off 5 bases at V and 4 bases at J, with 17 bases between the two ends. CDR1 LNHNV and CDR2 YYDKDF come from the germline V gene (reference sequence).

The gene calls are TRBV5-1 and TRBJ1-5, with D unclear. This CDR3 spans 14 amino acids. Per the germline V gene, CDR1 is SGHRS and CDR2 is YFSETQ. V gave up 0 bases and J gave up 3 bases, with 7 bases separating them. The CDR3 protein is CASSLDGFNQPQHF. CDR3 nucleotides: TGCGCCAGCAGCTTGGACGGATTCAATCAGCCCCAGCATTTT.

This clonotype was found many times. The chain couples TRBV5-1 to TRBJ2-7; D may be TRBD1 or TRBD2 (5 bases each). Germline CDR1 reads SGHRS; CDR2 reads YFSETQ. The CDR3 extends over 14 amino acids. The germline V and J ends were trimmed by 8 bases and 2 bases, with 17 bases remaining between them. CDR3 sequence (DNA): TGCGCCAGTCGAAAAGGGACGGGAACCTACGAGCAGTACTTC. Translated: CASRKGTGTYEQYF.

This clonotype was detected ten times or more. The chain links TRBV7-9 to TRBJ2-7; weak D call: TRBD1 (5 bases). From germline, CDR1 is SEHNR and CDR2 FQNEAQ (reference sequence). The CDR3 totals 15 residues. The V end was cut by 5 bases, the J end by 0 bases, with 14 bases between. CDR3 in DNA: TGTGCCAGCAGCCCCCGGACAACTAACTCCTACGAGCAGTACTTC. Protein product: CASSPRTTNSYEQYF.

By sample share, this clonotype is medium-sized (0.01 to 0.1%). The chain joins TRBV9 to TRBJ1-6; D is perhaps TRBD1 (5 bases). The ends were cut back, 0 bases at V and 10 bases at J, with 11 bases in the middle. The germline V gene encodes CDR1 SGDLS and CDR2 YYNGEE. CDR3 length equals 14 residues. In DNA, the CDR3 is TGTGCCAGCAGCGTAGCCCAGGGAAACTCACCCCTCCACTTT. Its translation: CASSVAQGNSPLHF.

This clonotype has a count of ten or more. V usage is TRBV29-1 and J usage is TRBJ1-1, with D possibly TRBD1 on 5 matching bases. This CDR3 is built from 14 residues. V dropped 3 bases and J dropped 1 base, with 12 bases sitting between them. Germline assignment: CDR1 SQVTM and CDR2 ANQGSEA. The CDR3 DNA is TGCAGCGTTGAGTGGGGCAGCCGGAACACTGAAGCTTTCTTT. This encodes CSVEWGSRNTEAFF.

The rearrangement uses TRBV4-1 and TRBJ2-1; D is perhaps TRBD2 (6 bases). The CDR3 is 9 amino acids. Germline V lookup: CDR1 MGHRA, CDR2 YSYEKL. V was shortened by 7 bases and J by 15 bases, with 10 bases between the two germline ends. The CDR3 bases are TGCGCCAGCAAAGTTAGCGGGTTCTTC. Its translation is CASKVSGFF.

This clonotype was picked up many times. The J gene is TRBJ2-7, the V gene TRBV6-6; a weak D match, TRBD1 (6 bases). Trimming removed 7 bases from V and 2 bases from J, with 12 bases in between. This CDR3 region has 13 residues. Per the germline V gene, CDR1 is MNHNY and CDR2 is SVGAGI (reference sequence). For the CDR3, the DNA is TGTGCCAGCACTCCTGCAGGGGCCTACGAGCAGTACTTC. Translation gives CASTPAGAYEQYF.